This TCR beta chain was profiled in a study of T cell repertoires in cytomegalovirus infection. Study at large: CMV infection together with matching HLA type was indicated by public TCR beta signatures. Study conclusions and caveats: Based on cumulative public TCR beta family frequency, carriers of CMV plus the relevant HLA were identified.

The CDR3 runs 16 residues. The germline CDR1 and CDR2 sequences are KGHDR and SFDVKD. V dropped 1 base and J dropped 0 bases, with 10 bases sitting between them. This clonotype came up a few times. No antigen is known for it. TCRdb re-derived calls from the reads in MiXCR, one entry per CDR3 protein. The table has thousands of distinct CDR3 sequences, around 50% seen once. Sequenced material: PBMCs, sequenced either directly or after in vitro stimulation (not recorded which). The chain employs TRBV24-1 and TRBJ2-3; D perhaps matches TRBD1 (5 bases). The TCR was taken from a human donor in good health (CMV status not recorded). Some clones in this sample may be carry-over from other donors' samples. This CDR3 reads CATSDFSTVSTDTQYF. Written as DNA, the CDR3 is TGTGCCACCAGTGATTTCTCGACAGTGAGCACAGATACGCAGTATTTT.